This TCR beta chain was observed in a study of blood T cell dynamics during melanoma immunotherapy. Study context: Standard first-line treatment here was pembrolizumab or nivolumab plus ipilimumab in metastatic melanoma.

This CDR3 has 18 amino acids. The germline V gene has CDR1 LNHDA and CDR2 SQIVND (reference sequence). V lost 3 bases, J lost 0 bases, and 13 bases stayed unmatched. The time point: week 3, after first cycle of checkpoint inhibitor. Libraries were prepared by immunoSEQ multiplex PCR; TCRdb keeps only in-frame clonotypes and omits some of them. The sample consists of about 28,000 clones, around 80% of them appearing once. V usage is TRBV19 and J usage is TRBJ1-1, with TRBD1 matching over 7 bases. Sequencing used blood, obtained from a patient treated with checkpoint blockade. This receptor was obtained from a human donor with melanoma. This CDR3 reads CASSMAPQGGTMNTEAFF. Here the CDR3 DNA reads TGTGCCAGTAGTATGGCCCCGCAGGGGGGGACAATGAACACTGAAGCTTTCTTT.